Reported below is one TCR beta chain. Its matching antigen is unknown. V lost 4 bases, J lost 3 bases, and 13 bases lay in between. Germline CDR1 MNHEY, CDR2 SVGEGT. The CDR3 has 16 amino acids. The treatment was: roughly 19 received Ad26.COV2.S at low or high dose, single or two shots; roughly 5 received placebo; per-sample allocation not given. The study sampled participants on day 63 after the first vaccine or placebo injection. The data were obtained in a study of Ad26.COV2.S vaccination and SARS-CoV-2 variants. Study information: The authors gave Ad26.COV2.S intramuscularly, either once or twice 56 days apart. Overall study findings and caveats: Researchers cautioned that TCR breadth and depth analyses may have underestimated total T cell responses. Substantial breadth in spike-specific CD8+ and CD4+ T cell responses was reportedly seen after vaccination. Vaccine recipients showed a spike-specific TCR breadth that was higher than in placebo recipients.

Sequenced by immunoSEQ multiplex PCR; TCRdb stores in-frame clones only, minus some. The sample has some 420,000 clones, roughly 90% seen once; the top ten hold 3.6%. This TCR was sampled from a person aged 18-60 years who received the Ad26.COV2.S COVID-19 vaccine or a placebo. The source was peripheral blood, collected in a trial of Ad26.COV2.S vaccine versus placebo. The chain carries TRBV6-2 or TRBV6-3 and TRBJ1-6; D gene ambiguous. For the CDR3, the DNA is TGTGCCAGCAGTTCAGAACAGTTTGACTATAATTCACCCCTCCACTTT. Translation gives CASSSEQFDYNSPLHF.